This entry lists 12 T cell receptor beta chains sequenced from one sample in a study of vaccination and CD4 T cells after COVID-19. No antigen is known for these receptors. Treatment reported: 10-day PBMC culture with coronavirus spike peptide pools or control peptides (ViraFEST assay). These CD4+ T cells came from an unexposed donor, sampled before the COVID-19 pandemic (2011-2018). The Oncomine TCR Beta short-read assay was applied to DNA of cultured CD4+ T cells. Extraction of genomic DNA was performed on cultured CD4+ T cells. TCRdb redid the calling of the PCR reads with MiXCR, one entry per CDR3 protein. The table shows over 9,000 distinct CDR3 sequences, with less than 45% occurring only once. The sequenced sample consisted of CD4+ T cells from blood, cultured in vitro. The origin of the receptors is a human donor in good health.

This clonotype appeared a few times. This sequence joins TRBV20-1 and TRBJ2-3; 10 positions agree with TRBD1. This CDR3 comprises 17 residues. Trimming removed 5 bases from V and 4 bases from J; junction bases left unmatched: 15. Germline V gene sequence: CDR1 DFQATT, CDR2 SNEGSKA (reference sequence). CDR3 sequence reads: CSAYADIRDRGADTQYF. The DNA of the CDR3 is TGCAGTGCTTATGCCGACATCCGGGACAGGGGTGCAGATACGCAGTATTTT.

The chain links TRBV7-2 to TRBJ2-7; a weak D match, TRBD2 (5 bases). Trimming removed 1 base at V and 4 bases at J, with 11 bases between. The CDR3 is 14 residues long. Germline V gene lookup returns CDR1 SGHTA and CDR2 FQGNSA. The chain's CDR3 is CASSLGGSMYEQYF. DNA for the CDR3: TGTGCCAGCAGCTTAGGAGGGAGTATGTACGAGCAGTACTTC.

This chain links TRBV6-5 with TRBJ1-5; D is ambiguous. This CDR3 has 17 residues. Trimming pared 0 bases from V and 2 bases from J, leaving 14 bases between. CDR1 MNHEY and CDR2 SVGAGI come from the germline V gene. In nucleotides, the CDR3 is TGTGCCAGCAGTTACTCGTCCGGTCCGGGCGGCAATCAGCCCCAGCATTTT. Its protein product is CASSYSSGPGGNQPQHF.

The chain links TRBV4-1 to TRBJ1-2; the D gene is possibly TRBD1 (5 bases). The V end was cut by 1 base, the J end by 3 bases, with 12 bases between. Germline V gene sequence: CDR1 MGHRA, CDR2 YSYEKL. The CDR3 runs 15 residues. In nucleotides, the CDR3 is TGCGCCAGCAGCCAAGTTAACAGGATAGACTATGGCTACACCTTC. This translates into CASSQVNRIDYGYTF.

The CDR3 nucleotides read TGCAGTGCTAGAGATGGGGTTAGAAGTAGAGATGGCTACACCTTC. It yields the protein CSARDGVRSRDGYTF. J is TRBJ1-2 and V is TRBV20-1, with unresolved D. This CDR3 has 15 residues. The germline V gene has CDR1 DFQATT and CDR2 SNEGSKA (reference sequence). Between the trimmed V and J ends, which lost 0 bases and 6 bases, there was a span of 17 bases.

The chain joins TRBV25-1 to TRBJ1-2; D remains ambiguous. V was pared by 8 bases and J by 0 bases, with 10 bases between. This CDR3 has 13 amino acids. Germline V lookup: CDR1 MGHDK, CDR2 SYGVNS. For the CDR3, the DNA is TGTGCCAGCTCTCAAACCACTAACTATGGCTACACCTTC. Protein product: CASSQTTNYGYTF.

The CDR3 spells CSARPLAGDTQYF. In DNA, the CDR3 is TGCAGTGCTAGACCACTAGCGGGAGATACGCAGTATTTT. The chain has TRBV20-1 and TRBJ2-3; 9 nucleotides match TRBD2. Unmatched junction bases numbered 2, after V lost 2 bases and J lost 5 bases. Germline assignment: CDR1 DFQATT and CDR2 SNEGSKA (reference sequence). The CDR3 is 13 residues long.

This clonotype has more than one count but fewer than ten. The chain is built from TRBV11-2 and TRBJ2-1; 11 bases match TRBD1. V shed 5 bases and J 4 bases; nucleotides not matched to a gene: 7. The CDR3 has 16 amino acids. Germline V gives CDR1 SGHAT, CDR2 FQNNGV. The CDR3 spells CASSLGGQGAYNEQFF. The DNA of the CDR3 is TGTGCCAGCAGCCTGGGAGGACAGGGGGCTTACAATGAGCAGTTCTTC.

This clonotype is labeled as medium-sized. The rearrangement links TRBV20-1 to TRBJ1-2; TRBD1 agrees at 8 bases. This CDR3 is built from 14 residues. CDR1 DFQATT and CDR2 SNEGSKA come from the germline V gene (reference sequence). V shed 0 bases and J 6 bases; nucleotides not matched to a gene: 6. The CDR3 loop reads CSARDRTGLDGYTF. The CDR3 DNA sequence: TGCAGTGCTAGAGATCGGACAGGGTTGGATGGCTACACCTTC.

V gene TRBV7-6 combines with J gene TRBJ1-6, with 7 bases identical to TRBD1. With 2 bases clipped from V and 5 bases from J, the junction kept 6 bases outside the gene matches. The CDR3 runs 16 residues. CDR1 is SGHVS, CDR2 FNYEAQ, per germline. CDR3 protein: CASSLNPGQNNSPLHF. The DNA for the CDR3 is TGTGCCAGCAGCTTAAACCCGGGACAGAATAATTCACCCCTCCACTTT.

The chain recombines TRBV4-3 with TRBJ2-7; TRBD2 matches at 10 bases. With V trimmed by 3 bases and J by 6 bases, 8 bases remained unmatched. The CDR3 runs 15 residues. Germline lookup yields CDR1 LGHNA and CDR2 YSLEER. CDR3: CASSHTLAGHCEQYF. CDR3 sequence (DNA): TGCGCCAGCAGCCACACACTAGCGGGGCACTGCGAGCAGTACTTC.

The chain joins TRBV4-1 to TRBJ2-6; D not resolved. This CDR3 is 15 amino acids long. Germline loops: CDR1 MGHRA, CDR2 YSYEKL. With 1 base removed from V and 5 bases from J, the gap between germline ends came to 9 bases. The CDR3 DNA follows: TGCGCCAGCAGCCAAGTGGATAGCCGGGCCAACGTCCTGACTTTC. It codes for CASSQVDSRANVLTF.